Here is one T cell receptor (beta chain) with its context. The sample comes from a study of blood T cells in healthy people across ages. The V end was cut by 7 bases, the J end by 0 bases, with 16 bases between. The germline gives CDR1 SEHNR, CDR2 FQNEAQ (reference sequence). The CDR3 runs 16 residues. The second PCR ran roughly 6 to 12 cycles with a sample-barcoded 5' primer and J-beta primers. TCRdb passed the 5' RACE reads through MiXCR, listing each CDR3 protein once. Found here are roughly 800,000 distinct CDR3 sequences, more than 45% of them singletons; the top ten hold 20% to 25%. The origin of this receptor is a man aged 30-40 years in good health. The material sequenced was blood. The chain carries TRBV7-9 and TRBJ2-4, with D possibly being TRBD1 or TRBD2 (6 bases each). The CDR3 is CASTQGTGLAKNIQYF. The CDR3 DNA sequence: TGTGCCAGCACGCAGGGGACGGGACTAGCCAAAAACATTCAGTACTTC.